The source of this T cell receptor (beta chain) is a study of T cell responses to AZD1222 COVID-19 vaccine. General observations from the study: The repertoires were collected only after the peak T cell response. A reported finding is that nearly half of spike-specific TCRs target unmutated variant regions. Compared with day 0, the breadth and depth of the Spike-specific TCR repertoire rose significantly after two doses of AZD1222. Baseline serology detected seropositivity in only 5 to 7 AZD1222 recipients.

Assay: immunoSEQ multiplex PCR; the TCRdb copy retains only in-frame clones and omits some. The table shows about 100,000 clones, with 88% occurring only once. Regarding this clone: Its antigen is currently unknown.

The CDR3 runs to 16 residues. The ends were cut back, 1 base at V and 4 bases at J, with 16 bases in the middle. Germline CDR1 is MNHNS and CDR2 is SASEGT. Sequenced material: peripheral blood, taken on day 0 of AZD1222 vaccination. The J gene is TRBJ2-5, the V gene TRBV6-1; a possible D gene is TRBD2 (6 bases). The receptor comes from an adult in good health. The DNA for the CDR3 is TGTGCCAGCAGTGAAGGGACTACTACTGGGGGAGAGACCCAGTACTTC. Residues: CASSEGTTTGGETQYF.